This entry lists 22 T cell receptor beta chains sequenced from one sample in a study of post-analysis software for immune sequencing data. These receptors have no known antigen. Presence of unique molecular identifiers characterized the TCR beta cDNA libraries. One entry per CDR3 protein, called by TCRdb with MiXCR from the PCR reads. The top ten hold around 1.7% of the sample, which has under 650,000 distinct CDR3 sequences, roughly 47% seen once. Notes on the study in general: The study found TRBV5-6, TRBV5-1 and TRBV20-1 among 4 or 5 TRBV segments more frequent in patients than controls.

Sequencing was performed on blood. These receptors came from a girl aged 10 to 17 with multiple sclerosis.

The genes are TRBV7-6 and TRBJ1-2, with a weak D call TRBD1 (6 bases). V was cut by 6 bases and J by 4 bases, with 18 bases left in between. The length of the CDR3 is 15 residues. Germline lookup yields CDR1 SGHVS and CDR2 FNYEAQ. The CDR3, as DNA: TGTGCCAGCAGTCCCACAGGGAAGGGGCTCTATGGCTACACCTTC. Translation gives CASSPTGKGLYGYTF.

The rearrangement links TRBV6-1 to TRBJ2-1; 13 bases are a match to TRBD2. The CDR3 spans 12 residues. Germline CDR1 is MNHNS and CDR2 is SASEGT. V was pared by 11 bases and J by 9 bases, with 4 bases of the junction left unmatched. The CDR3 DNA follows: TGTGCCGGGGGGACTAGCGGGGTTGAGCAGTTCTTC. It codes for CAGGTSGVEQFF.

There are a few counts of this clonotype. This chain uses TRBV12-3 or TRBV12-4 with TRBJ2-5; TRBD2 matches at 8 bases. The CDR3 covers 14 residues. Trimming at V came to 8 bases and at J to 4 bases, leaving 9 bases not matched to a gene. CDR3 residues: CASAPEAGVETQYF. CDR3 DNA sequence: TGTGCCAGCGCCCCGGAAGCGGGAGTAGAGACCCAGTACTTC.

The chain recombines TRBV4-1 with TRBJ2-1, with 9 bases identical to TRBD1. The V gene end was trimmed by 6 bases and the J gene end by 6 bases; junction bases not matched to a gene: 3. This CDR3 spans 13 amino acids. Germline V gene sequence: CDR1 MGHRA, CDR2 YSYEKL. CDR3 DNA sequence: TGCGCCAGCAGGCCGACAGGGGGCAATGAGCAGTTCTTC. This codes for CASRPTGGNEQFF.

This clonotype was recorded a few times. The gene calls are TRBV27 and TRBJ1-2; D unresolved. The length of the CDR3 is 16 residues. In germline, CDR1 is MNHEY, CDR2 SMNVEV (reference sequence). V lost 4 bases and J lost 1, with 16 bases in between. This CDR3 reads CASSSTLTQYNYGYTF. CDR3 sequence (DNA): TGTGCCAGCAGTTCAACCCTAACCCAATATAACTATGGCTACACCTTC.

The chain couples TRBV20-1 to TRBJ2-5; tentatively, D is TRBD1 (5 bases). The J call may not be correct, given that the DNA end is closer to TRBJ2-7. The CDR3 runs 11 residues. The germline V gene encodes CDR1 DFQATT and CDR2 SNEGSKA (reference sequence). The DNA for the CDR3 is TGCAGTGCAAGACAGTTATACGAGCAGTACTTC. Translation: CSARQLYEQYF.

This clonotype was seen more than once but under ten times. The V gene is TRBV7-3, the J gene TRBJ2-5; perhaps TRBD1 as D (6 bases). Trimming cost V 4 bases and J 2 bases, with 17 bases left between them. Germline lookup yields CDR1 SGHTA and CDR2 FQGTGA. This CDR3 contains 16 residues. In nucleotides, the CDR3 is TGTGCCAGCAGCTATGACTCATACAGGGCACAAGAGACCCAGTACTTC. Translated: CASSYDSYRAQETQYF.

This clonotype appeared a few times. In nucleotides, the CDR3 is TGCAGCGTTCACCCGGACAGGGTGCAAGAGACCCAGTACTTC. Translating gives CSVHPDRVQETQYF. V and J are TRBV29-1 and TRBJ2-5; the match to TRBD1 covers 8 bases. With 5 bases clipped from V and 2 bases from J, the junction kept 7 bases outside the gene matches. The CDR3 has 14 amino acids. The germline V gene encodes CDR1 SQVTM and CDR2 ANQGSEA. The whole variable domain, filled in from reference TRBV29-1 and TRBJ2-5, reads SAVISQKPSRDICQRGTSLTIQCQVDSQVTMMFWYRQQPGQSLTLIATANQGSEATYESGFVIDKFPISRPNLTFSTLTVSNMSPEDSSIYLCSVHPDRVQETQYFGPGTRLLVL.

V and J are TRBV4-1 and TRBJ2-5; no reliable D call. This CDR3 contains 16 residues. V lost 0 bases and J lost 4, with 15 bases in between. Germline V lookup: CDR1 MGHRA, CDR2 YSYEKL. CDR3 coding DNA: TGCGCCAGCAGCCAAGAGGCTAGTTCTGATTCAGAGACCCAGTACTTC. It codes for CASSQEASSDSETQYF.

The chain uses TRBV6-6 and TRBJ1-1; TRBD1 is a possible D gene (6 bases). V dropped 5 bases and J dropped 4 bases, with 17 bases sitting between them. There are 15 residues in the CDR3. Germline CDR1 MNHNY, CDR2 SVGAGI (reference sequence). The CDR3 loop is CASSPVGRGGTEAFF. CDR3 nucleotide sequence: TGTGCCAGCAGTCCGGTGGGGAGGGGGGGCACTGAAGCTTTCTTT.

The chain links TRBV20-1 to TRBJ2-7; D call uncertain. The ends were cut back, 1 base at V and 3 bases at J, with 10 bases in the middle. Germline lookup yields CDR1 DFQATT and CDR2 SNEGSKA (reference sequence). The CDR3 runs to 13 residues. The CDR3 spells CSARAGLNYEQYF. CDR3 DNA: TGCAGTGCTAGAGCAGGCCTCAACTACGAGCAGTACTTC.

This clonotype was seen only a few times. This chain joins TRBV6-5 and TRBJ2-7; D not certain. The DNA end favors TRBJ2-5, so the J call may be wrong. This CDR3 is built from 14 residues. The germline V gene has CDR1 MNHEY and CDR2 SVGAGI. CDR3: CASSYPGLGETQYF. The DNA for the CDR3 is TGTGCCAGCAGTTACCCGGGCCTAGGGGAGACCCAGTACTTC.

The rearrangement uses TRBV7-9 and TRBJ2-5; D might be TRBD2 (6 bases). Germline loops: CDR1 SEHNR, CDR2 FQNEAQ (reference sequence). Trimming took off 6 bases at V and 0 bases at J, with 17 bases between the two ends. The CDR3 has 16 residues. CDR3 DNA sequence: TGTGCCAGCAGTCTCCTCGGAGGGGCTAACCAAGAGACCCAGTACTTC. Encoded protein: CASSLLGGANQETQYF.

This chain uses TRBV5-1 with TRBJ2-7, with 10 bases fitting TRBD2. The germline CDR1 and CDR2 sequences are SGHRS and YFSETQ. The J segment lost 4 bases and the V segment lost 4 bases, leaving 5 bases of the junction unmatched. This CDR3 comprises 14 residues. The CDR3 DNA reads TGCGCCAGCAGCCCGGGACTAGCGCCATACGAGCAGTACTTC. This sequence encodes CASSPGLAPYEQYF.

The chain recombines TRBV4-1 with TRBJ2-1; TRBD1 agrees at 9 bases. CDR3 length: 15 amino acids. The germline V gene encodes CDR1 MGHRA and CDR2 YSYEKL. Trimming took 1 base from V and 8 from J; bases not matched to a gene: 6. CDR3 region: CASSQGGTGNDEQFF. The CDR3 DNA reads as TGCGCCAGCAGCCAAGGCGGGACAGGGAACGATGAGCAGTTCTTC.

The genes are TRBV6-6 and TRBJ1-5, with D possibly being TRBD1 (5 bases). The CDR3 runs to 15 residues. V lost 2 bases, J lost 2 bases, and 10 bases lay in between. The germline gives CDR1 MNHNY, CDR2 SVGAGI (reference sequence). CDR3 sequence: CASSYTRGRNQPQHF. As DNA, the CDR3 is TGTGCCAGCAGTTACACGAGGGGTCGCAATCAGCCCCAGCATTTT.

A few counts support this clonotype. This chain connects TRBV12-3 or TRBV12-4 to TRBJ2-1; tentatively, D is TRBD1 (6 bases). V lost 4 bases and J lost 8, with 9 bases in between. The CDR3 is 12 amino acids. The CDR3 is CASSSRQDEQFF. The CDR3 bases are TGTGCCAGCAGTTCCCGACAGGATGAGCAGTTCTTC.

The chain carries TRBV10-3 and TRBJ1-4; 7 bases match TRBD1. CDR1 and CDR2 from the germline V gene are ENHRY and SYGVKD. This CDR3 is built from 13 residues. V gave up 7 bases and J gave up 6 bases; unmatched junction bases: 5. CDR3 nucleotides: TGTGCCATCAAGGGGACAGCTTATGAAAAACTGTTTTTT. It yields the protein CAIKGTAYEKLFF.

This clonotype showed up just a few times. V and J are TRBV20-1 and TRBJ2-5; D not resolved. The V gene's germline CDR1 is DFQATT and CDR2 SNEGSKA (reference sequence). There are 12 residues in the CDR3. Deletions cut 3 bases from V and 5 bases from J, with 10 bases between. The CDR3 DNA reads TGCAGTGCTAGTGTGCGAAGGGAGACCCAGTACTTC. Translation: CSASVRRETQYF.

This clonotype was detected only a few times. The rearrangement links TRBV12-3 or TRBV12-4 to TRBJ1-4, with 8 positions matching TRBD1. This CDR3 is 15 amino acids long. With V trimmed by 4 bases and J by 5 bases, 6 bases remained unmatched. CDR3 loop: CASSSPGQANEKLFF. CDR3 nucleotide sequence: TGTGCCAGCAGTTCCCCGGGACAGGCGAATGAAAAACTGTTTTTT.

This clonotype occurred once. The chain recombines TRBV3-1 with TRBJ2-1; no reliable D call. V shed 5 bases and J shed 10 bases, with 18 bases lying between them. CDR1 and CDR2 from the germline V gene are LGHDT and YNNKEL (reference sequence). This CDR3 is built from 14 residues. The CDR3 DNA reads TGTGCCAGCAGCGAGTCGGGTCCCGATGGAGAGCAGTTCTTC. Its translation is CASSESGPDGEQFF.

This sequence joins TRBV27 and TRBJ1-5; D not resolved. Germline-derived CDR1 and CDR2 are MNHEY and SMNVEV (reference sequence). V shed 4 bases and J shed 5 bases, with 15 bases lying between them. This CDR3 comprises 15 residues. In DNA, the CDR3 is TGTGCCAGCAGTTCGATCGGGTTCGGGGATCAGCCCCAGCATTTT. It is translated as CASSSIGFGDQPQHF.